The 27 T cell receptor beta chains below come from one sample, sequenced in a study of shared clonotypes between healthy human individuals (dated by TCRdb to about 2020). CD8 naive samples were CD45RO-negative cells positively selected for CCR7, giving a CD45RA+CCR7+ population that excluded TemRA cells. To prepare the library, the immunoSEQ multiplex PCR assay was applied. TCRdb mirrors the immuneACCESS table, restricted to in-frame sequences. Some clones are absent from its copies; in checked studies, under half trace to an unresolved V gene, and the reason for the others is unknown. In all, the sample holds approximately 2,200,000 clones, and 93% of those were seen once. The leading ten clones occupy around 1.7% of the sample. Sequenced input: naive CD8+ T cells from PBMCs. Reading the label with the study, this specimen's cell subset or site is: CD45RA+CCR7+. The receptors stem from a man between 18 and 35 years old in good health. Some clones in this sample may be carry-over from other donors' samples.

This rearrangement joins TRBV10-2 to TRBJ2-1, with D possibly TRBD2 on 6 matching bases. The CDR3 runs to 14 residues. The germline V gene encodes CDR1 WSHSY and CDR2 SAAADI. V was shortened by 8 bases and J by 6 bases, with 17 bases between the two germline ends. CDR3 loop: CASFSMEGSNEQFF. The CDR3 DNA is TGCGCCAGCTTTAGTATGGAGGGTAGCAATGAGCAGTTCTTC.

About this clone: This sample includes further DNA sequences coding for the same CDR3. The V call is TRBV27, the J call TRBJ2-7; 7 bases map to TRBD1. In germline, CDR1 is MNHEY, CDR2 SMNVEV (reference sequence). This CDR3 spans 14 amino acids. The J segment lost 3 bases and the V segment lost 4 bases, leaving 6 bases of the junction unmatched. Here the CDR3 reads CASSSRDRFYEQYF. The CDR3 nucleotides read TGTGCCAGCAGTTCCCGGGACAGATTCTACGAGCAGTACTTC.

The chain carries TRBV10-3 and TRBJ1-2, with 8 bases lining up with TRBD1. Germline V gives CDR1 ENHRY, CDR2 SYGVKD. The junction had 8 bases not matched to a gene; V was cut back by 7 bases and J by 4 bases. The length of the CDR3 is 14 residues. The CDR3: CAITDGTGLYGYTF. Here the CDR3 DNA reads TGTGCCATCACGGACGGGACAGGCCTCTATGGCTACACCTTC.

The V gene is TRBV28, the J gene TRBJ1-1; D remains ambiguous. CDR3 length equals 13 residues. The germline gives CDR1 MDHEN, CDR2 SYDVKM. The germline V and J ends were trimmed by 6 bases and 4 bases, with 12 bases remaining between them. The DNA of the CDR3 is TGTGCCAGCAGCGGGGTGGCGGGCACTGAAGCTTTCTTT. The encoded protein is CASSGVAGTEAFF.

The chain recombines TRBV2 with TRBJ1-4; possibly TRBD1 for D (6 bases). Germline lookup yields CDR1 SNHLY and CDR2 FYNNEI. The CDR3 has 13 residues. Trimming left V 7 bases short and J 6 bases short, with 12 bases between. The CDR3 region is CASIPPGDEKLFF. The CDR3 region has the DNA TGTGCCAGCATCCCCCCAGGGGATGAAAAACTGTTTTTT.

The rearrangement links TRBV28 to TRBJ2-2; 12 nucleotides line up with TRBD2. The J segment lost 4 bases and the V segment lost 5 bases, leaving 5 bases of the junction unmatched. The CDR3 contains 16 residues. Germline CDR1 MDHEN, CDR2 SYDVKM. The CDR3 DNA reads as TGTGCCAGCAGTGACAGACTAGCGGGAGCCACCGGGGAGCTGTTTTTT. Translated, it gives CASSDRLAGATGELFF. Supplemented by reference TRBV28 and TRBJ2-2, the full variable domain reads DVKVTQSSRYLVKRTGEKVFLECVQDMDHENMFWYRQDPGLGLRLIYFSYDVKMKEKGDIPEGYSVSREKKERFSLILESASTNQTSMYLCASSDRLAGATGELFFGEGSRLTVL.

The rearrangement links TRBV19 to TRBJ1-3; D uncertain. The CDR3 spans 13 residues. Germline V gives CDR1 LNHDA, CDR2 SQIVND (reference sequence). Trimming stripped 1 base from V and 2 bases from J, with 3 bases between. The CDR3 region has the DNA TGTGCCAGTAGTATAGTGGCTGGAAACACCATATATTTT. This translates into CASSIVAGNTIYF.

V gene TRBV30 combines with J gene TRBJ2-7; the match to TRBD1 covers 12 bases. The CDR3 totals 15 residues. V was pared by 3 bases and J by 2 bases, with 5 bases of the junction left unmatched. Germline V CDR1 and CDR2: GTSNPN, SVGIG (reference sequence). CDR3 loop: CAWRGGQGAAYEQYF. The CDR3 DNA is TGTGCCTGGAGGGGGGGACAGGGGGCCGCCTACGAGCAGTACTTC.

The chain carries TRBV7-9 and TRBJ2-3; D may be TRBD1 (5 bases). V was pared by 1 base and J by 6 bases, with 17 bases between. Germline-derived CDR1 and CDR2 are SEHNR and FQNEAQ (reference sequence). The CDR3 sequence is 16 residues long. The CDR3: CASSLVRGHIPDTQYF. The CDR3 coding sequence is TGTGCCAGCAGCTTAGTACGAGGACATATCCCGGATACGCAGTATTTT. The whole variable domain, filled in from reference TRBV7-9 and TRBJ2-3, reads DTGVSQNPRHKITKRGQNVTFRCDPISEHNRLYWYRQTLGQGPEFLTYFQNEAQLEKSRLLSDRFSAERPKGSFSTLEIQRTEQGDSAMYLCASSLVRGHIPDTQYFGPGTRLTVL.

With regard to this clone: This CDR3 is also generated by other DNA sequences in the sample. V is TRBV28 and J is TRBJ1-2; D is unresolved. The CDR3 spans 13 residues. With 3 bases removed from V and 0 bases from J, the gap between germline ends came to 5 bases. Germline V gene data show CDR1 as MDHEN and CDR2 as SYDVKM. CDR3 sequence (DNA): TGTGCCAGCAGTTTTACAGCTAACTATGGCTACACCTTC. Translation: CASSFTANYGYTF.

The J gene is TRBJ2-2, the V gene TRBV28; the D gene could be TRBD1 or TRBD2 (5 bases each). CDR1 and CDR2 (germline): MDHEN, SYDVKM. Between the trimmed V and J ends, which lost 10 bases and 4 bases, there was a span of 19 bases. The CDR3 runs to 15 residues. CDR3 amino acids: CAIESGTAFTGELFF. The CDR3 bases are TGTGCCATCGAGTCCGGGACGGCCTTCACCGGGGAGCTGTTTTTT.

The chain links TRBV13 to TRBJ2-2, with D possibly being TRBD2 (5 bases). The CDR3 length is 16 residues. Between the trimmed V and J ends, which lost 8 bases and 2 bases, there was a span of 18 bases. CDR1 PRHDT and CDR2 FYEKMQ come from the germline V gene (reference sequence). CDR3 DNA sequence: TGTGCCAGCTTCCACGGACTTCTCTCTAACACCGGGGAGCTGTTTTTT. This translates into CASFHGLLSNTGELFF.

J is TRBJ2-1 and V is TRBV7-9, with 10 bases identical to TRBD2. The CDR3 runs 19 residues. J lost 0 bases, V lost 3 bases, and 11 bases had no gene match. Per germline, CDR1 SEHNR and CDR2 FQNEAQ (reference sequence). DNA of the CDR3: TGTGCCAGCAGCTTCCCTAGCGGGAGATATCAGAGCTCCTACAATGAGCAGTTCTTC. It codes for CASSFPSGRYQSSYNEQFF.

The CDR3 loop is CAISEGGQGYNEQFF. The CDR3 coding sequence is TGTGCCATCAGTGAGGGGGGACAGGGCTACAATGAGCAGTTCTTC. The chain is built from TRBV10-3 and TRBJ2-1; 9 nucleotides match TRBD1. The CDR3 consists of 15 residues. The V gene end was trimmed by 2 bases and the J gene end by 3 bases; junction bases not matched to a gene: 2. From germline, CDR1 is ENHRY and CDR2 SYGVKD.

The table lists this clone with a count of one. In DNA, the CDR3 is TGTGCCAGCAGTGACGTGGGGGTCACCGGGGAGCTGTTTTTT. This sequence encodes CASSDVGVTGELFF. This chain joins TRBV6-4 and TRBJ2-2; D could derive from TRBD1 or TRBD2 (5 bases each). The CDR3 spans 14 residues. V was cut by 2 bases and J by 4 bases, with 8 bases left in between. The V gene's germline CDR1 is MRHNA and CDR2 SNTAGT.

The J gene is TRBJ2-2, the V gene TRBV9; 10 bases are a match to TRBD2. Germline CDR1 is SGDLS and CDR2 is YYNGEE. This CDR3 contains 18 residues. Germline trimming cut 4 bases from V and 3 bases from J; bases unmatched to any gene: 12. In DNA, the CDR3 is TGTGCCAGCAGCTCCAATCCCCTAGCGGGAGTCTACACCGGGGAGCTGTTTTTT. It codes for CASSSNPLAGVYTGELFF.

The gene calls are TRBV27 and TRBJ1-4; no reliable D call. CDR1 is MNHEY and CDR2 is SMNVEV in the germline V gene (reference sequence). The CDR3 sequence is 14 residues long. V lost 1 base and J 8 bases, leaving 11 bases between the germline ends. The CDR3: CASSLFAGMEKLFF. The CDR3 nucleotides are TGTGCCAGCAGTTTATTCGCAGGAATGGAAAAACTGTTTTTT.

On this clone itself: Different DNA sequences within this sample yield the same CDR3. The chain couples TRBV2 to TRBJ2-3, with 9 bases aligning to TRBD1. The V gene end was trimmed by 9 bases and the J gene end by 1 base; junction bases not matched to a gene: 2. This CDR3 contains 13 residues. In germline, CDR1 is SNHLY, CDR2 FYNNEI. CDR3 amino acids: CARRDRGTDTQYF. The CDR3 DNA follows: TGTGCCAGGAGGGACAGGGGCACAGATACGCAGTATTTT.

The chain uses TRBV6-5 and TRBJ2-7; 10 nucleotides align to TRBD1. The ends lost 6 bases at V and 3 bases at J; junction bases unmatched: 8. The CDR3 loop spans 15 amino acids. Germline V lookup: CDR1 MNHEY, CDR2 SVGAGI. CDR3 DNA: TGTGCCAGCAGCCCTGGGACAGGGGACTTCTACGAGCAGTACTTC. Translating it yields CASSPGTGDFYEQYF.

CDR3 sequence reads: CASRSEFGGGDTEAFF. CDR3 sequence (DNA): TGTGCCAGCAGATCGGAGTTCGGGGGGGGTGACACTGAAGCTTTCTTT. The chain uses TRBV27 and TRBJ1-1, with D possibly being TRBD1 (5 bases). Per the germline V gene, CDR1 is MNHEY and CDR2 is SMNVEV (reference sequence). The CDR3 length is 16 residues. V was pared by 6 bases and J by 3 bases, with 20 bases between.

The CDR3 sequence: CASSTLTGREYEQYF. The DNA for the CDR3 is TGTGCCAGCAGTACATTGACAGGGCGGGAGTACGAGCAGTACTTC. The rearrangement joins TRBV7-9 to TRBJ2-7; D may correspond to TRBD1 or TRBD2 (7 bases each). The CDR3 length is 15 residues. Germline loops: CDR1 SEHNR, CDR2 FQNEAQ (reference sequence). Between the trimmed V and J ends, which lost 6 bases and 4 bases, there was a span of 19 bases.

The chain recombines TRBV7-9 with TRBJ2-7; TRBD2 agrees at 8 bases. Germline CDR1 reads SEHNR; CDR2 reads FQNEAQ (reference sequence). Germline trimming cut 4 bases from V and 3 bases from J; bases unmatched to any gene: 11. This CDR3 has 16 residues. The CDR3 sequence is CASSSPKTSGDYEQYF. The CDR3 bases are TGTGCCAGCAGCTCCCCCAAAACTAGCGGTGACTACGAGCAGTACTTC.

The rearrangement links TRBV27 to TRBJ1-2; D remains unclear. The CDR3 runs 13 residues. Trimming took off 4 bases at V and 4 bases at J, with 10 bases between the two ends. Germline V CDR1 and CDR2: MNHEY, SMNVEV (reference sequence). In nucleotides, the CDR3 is TGTGCCAGCAGTTCTTTATTAGGCTATGGCTACACCTTC. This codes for CASSSLLGYGYTF.

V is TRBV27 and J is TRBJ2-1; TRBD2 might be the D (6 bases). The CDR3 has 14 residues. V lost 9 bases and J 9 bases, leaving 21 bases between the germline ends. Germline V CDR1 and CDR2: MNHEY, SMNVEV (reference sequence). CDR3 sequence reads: CASEPSGEGIEQFF. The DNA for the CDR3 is TGTGCCAGTGAACCCTCGGGAGAGGGGATTGAGCAGTTCTTC.

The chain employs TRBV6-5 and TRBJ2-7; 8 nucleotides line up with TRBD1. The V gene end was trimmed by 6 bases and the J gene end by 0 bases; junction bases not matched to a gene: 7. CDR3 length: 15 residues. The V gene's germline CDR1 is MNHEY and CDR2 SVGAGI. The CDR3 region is CASSPTGAASYEQYF. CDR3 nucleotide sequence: TGTGCCAGCAGCCCGACAGGGGCCGCCTCCTACGAGCAGTACTTC.

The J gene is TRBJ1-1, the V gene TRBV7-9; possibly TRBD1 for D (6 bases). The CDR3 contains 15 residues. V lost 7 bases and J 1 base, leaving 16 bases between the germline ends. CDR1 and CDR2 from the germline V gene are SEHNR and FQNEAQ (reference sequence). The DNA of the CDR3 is TGTGCCAGCAACCGAAGGGGGGACCCGAACACTGAAGCTTTCTTT. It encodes CASNRRGDPNTEAFF.

The CDR3 coding sequence is TGTGCCAGCAGCATAGACCCGGTTAACTATGGCTACACCTTC. As protein: CASSIDPVNYGYTF. The chain is built from TRBV5-4 and TRBJ1-2; D unclear. Germline CDR1 is SGHNT and CDR2 is YYREEE (reference sequence). The CDR3 extends over 14 amino acids. Trimming stripped 4 bases from V and 1 base from J, with 11 bases between.